These 6 T cell receptor beta chains share one sample of origin, sequenced in a study of cytomegalovirus exposure and HLA in healthy donors. This PCR relied on a set of 60 Vbeta primers and 13 Jbeta primers. Some clones are missing from TCRdb's copy, which holds only in-frame ones; the method was immunoSEQ multiplex PCR. Its table records around 210,000 clones. Sequencing input: PBMCs. The receptors derive from a woman in her twenties or thirties in good health and CMV-seropositive.

V is TRBV18 and J is TRBJ2-5; TRBD1 aligns across 12 bases. The germline V gene has CDR1 KGHSH and CDR2 LQKENI. The CDR3 covers 14 residues. V trimming: 6 bases; J trimming: 11 bases; junction bases outside the gene matches: 10. CDR3 in DNA: TGTGCCAGCTCTCCTGGGACAGGGGGCTCGGAGCAGTACTTC. It yields the protein CASSPGTGGSEQYF. Full variable domain (missing parts from reference TRBV18 and TRBJ2-5): NAGVMQNPRHLVRRRGQEARLRCSPMKGHSHVYWYRQLPEEGLKFMVYLQKENIIDESGMPKERFSAEFPKEGPSILRIQQVVRGDSAAYFCASSPGTGGSEQYFGPGTRLLVL.

The rearrangement links TRBV7-8 to TRBJ1-2; D is undetermined. The CDR3 length is 15 residues. From germline, CDR1 is SGHVS and CDR2 FQNEAQ. V was clipped by 3 bases and J by 3 bases, with 14 bases between them. The DNA for the CDR3 is TGTGCCAGCAGCTTCGAGGCTAAAAGCTACTATGGCTACACCTTC. This encodes CASSFEAKSYYGYTF.

The gene calls are TRBV5-1 and TRBJ2-6, with 10 bases identical to TRBD1. V was pared by 1 base and J by 2 bases, with 6 bases of the junction left unmatched. The CDR3 loop spans 18 amino acids. Germline-derived CDR1 and CDR2 are SGHRS and YFSETQ. The CDR3, as DNA: TGCGCCAGCAGCTTGTCGGGACAGGGGTTAGCTGGGGCCAACGTCCTGACTTTC. It encodes CASSLSGQGLAGANVLTF.

V gene TRBV9 combines with J gene TRBJ2-3; D remains unclear. The germline CDR1 and CDR2 sequences are SGDLS and YYNGEE. This CDR3 spans 15 amino acids. V gave up 0 bases and J gave up 6 bases, with 14 bases separating them. The CDR3 loop is CASSVGPRSADTQYF. As DNA, the CDR3 is TGTGCCAGCAGCGTAGGGCCCAGGTCAGCTGATACGCAGTATTTT.

Comment on this clone: Within the sample, other DNA sequences also encode this same CDR3. This chain joins TRBV30 and TRBJ1-2, with TRBD1 matching over 7 bases. The CDR3 has 13 residues. Germline V gene sequence: CDR1 GTSNPN, CDR2 SVGIG (reference sequence). With V trimmed by 0 bases and J by 7 bases, 5 bases remained unmatched. The CDR3 DNA follows: TGTGCCTGGAGTGTATGGCAGGGGGGTGGCTACACCTTC. It yields the protein CAWSVWQGGGYTF. Variable domain in full (rest from reference TRBV30 and TRBJ1-2): SQTIHQWPATLVQPVGSPLSLECTVEGTSNPNLYWYRQAAGRGLQLLFYSVGIGQISSEVPQNLSASRPQDRQFILSSKKLLLSDSGFYLCAWSVWQGGGYTFGSGTRLTVV.

The CDR3 here is CASSIGASLSYEQYF. The CDR3 DNA reads as TGTGCCAGTAGTATCGGAGCATCTCTAAGCTACGAGCAGTACTTC. V usage is TRBV19 and J usage is TRBJ2-5, with D unresolved. The DNA matches TRBJ2-7 better at its end, which makes the J call doubtful. The V gene's germline CDR1 is LNHDA and CDR2 SQIVND (reference sequence). The CDR3 covers 15 residues.